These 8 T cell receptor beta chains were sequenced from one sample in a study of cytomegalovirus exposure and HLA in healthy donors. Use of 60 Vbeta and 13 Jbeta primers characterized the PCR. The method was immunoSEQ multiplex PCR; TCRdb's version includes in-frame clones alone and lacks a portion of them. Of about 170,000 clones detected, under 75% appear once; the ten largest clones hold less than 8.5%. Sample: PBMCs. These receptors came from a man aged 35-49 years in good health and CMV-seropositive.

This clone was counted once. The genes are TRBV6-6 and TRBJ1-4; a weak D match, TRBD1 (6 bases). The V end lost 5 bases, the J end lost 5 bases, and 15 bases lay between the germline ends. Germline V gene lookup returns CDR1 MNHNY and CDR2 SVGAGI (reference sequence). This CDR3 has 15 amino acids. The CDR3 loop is CASSPPFTGNEKLFF. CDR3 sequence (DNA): TGTGCCAGCAGTCCCCCTTTTACAGGGAATGAAAAACTGTTTTTT.

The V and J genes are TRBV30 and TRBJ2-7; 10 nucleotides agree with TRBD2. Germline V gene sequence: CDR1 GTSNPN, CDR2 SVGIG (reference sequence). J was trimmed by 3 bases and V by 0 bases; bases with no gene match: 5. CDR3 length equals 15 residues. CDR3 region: CAWSVAAGGSYEQYF. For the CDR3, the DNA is TGTGCCTGGAGTGTAGCAGCGGGGGGGAGCTACGAGCAGTACTTC.

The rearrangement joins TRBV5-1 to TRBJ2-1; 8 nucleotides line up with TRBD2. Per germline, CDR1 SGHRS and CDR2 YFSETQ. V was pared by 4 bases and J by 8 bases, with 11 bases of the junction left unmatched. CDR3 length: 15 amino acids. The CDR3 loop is CASSPGVAGRDEQFF. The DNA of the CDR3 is TGCGCCAGCAGCCCCGGGGTAGCGGGGAGGGATGAGCAGTTCTTC.

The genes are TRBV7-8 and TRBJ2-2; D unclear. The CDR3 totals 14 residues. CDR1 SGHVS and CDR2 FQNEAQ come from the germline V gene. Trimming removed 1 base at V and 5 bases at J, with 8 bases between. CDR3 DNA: TGTGCCAGCAGCTTAGATGAGGAAACCGGGGAGCTGTTTTTT. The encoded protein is CASSLDEETGELFF.

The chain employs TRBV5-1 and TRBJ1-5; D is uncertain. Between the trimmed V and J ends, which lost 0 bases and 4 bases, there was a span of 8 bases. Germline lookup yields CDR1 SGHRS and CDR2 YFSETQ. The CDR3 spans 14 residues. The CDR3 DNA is TGCGCCAGCAGCTTGGGAGGGAGGAATCAGCCCCAGCATTTT. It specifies CASSLGGRNQPQHF. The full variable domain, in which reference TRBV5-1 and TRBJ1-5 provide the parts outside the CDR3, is KAGVTQTPRYLIKTRGQQVTLSCSPISGHRSVSWYQQTPGQGLQFLFEYFSETQRNKGNFPGRFSGRQFSNSRSEMNVSTLELGDSALYLCASSLGGRNQPQHFGDGTRLSIL.

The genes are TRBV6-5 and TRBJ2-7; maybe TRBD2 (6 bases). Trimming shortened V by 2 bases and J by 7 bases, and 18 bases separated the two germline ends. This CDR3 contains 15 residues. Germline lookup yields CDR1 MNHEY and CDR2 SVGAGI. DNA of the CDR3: TGTGCCAGCAGTTACGATCCGGGGGAGAAGAGTGAGCAGTACTTC. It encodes CASSYDPGEKSEQYF.

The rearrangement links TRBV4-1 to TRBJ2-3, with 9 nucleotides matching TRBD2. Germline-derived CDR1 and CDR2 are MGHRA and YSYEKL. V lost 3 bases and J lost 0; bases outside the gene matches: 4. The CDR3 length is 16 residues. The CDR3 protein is CASSQLSGGSTDTQYF. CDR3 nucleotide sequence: TGCGCCAGCAGCCAGCTTAGCGGGGGTAGCACAGATACGCAGTATTTT.

CDR3 sequence: CASSKVQGSRDTEAFF. The CDR3 nucleotides are TGTGCCAGCAGCAAAGTGCAGGGTAGTAGGGACACTGAAGCTTTCTTT. The chain is built from TRBV21-1 and TRBJ1-1; TRBD1, as called in the table, went unchecked against the DNA. TRBV21-1 is deemed a pseudogene. The CDR3 extends over 16 amino acids.